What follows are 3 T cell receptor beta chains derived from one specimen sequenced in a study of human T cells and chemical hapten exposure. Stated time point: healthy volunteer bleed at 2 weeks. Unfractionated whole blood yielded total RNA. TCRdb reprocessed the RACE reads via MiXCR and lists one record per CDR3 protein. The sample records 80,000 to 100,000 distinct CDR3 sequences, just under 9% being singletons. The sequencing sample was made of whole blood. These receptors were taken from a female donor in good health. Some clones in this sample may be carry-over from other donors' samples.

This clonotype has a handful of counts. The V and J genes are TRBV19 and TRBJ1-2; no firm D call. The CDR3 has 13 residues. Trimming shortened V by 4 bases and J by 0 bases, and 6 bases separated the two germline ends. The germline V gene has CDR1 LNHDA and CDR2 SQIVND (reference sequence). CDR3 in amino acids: CASSTPPNYGYTF. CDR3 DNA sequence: TGTGCCAGTAGTACACCGCCTAACTATGGCTACACCTTC.

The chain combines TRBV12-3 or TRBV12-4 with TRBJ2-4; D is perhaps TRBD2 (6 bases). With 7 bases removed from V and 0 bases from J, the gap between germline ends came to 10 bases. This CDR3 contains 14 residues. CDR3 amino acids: CASTLGGAKNIQYF. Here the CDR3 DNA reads TGTGCCAGCACCCTGGGGGGAGCCAAAAACATTCAGTACTTC.

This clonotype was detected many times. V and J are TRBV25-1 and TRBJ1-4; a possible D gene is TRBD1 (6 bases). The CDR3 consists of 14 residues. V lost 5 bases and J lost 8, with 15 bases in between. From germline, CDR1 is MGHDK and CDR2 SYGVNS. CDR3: CASSNDRFGEKLFF. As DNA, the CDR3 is TGTGCCAGCAGTAATGACAGGTTCGGCGAAAAACTGTTTTTT.